This TCR beta chain stems from a study of T cell responses to AZD1222 COVID-19 vaccine. A word on this clone: Its antigen is as yet unknown.

Points from the study as a whole: Reportedly, close to half of spike-specific TCRs are directed against unmutated variant regions. It should be noted that donors were predominantly white British and more often female, and clonal diversity was possibly underestimated.

Only in-frame clones appear in the TCRdb table, and some are missing; sequencing was by immunoSEQ multiplex PCR. This table has about 120,000 clones, approximately 87% appearing once. The receptor was derived from an adult in good health. The material sequenced was peripheral blood, taken on day 0 of AZD1222 vaccination.

This CDR3 reads CASSLGGAGQPQHF. CDR3 coding DNA: TGTGCCAGCAGCTTGGGGGGGGCCGGGCAGCCCCAGCATTTT. The chain employs TRBV5-8 and TRBJ1-5; a weak D match, TRBD1 (6 bases). CDR3 length equals 14 residues. V gave up 0 bases and J gave up 7 bases, with 11 bases separating them. Germline V gene sequence: CDR1 SGHTS, CDR2 YDEGEE.